The 29 T cell receptor beta chains presented below share a single source sample, sequenced in a study of naive and memory T cell subsets. The library had UMIs added by 3' ligation of an oligonucleotide to TCR cDNA. Ligated cDNA underwent four rounds of PCR with nested alpha and beta constant region primers and SP2. TCRdb passed the 5' RACE reads through MiXCR, listing each CDR3 protein once. The sample records roughly 60,000 distinct CDR3 sequences, 6% to 8.5% being singletons. The receptors come from a female donor in good health.

There are many counts of this clonotype. The chain has TRBV12-3 or TRBV12-4 and TRBJ2-5; no clear D. CDR3 length: 13 amino acids. V was trimmed by 9 bases and J by 0 bases, leaving 11 bases between them. CDR3 protein: CASSTGYQETQYF. In DNA, the CDR3 is TGTGCCAGTAGTACCGGGTACCAAGAGACCCAGTACTTC.

The sample holds a few counts of this clonotype. CDR3 nucleotides: TGCGCCAGCAGCTTATCGAGGGCTGAGCAGTTCTTC. Encoded protein: CASSLSRAEQFF. The J gene is TRBJ2-1, the V gene TRBV5-1, with D possibly matching TRBD2 (5 bases). V was pared by 2 bases and J by 9 bases, with 9 bases between. Germline assignment: CDR1 SGHRS and CDR2 YFSETQ. This CDR3 spans 12 amino acids.

This chain uses TRBV19 with TRBJ2-5, with D possibly TRBD2 on 6 matching bases. With 6 bases removed from V and 4 bases from J, the gap between germline ends came to 12 bases. Germline values: CDR1 LNHDA, CDR2 SQIVND (reference sequence). The CDR3 consists of 13 residues. CDR3 protein: CASSGTVTETQYF. CDR3 nucleotides: TGTGCCAGTAGCGGGACTGTTACAGAGACCCAGTACTTC. Using reference TRBV19 and TRBJ2-5 for the parts outside the CDR3, the full variable domain is DGGITQSPKYLFRKEGQNVTLSCEQNLNHDAMYWYRQDPGQGLRLIYYSQIVNDFQKGDIAEGYSVSREKKESFPLTVTSAQKNPTAFYLCASSGTVTETQYFGPGTRLLVL.

CDR3 protein: CASSLSKMGPQHF. CDR3 DNA sequence: TGTGCCAGCAGTTTATCGAAAATGGGCCCCCAGCATTTT. V is TRBV27 and J is TRBJ1-5, with D unresolved. The germline gives CDR1 MNHEY, CDR2 SMNVEV (reference sequence). Trimming pared 0 bases from V and 10 bases from J, leaving 10 bases between. This CDR3 contains 13 residues.

The rearrangement uses TRBV29-1 and TRBJ1-1, with TRBD1 identical over 7 bases. CDR1 and CDR2 from the germline V gene are SQVTM and ANQGSEA. Trimming cost V 6 bases and J 7 bases; bases outside gene matches: 5. CDR3 size: 11 residues. The CDR3 DNA is TGCAGCGTGCGACAGGGTCTTGAAGCTTTCTTT. It translates to CSVRQGLEAFF. Using reference TRBV29-1 and TRBJ1-1 for the parts outside the CDR3, the full variable domain is SAVISQKPSRDICQRGTSLTIQCQVDSQVTMMFWYRQQPGQSLTLIATANQGSEATYESGFVIDKFPISRPNLTFSTLTVSNMSPEDSSIYLCSVRQGLEAFFGQGTRLTVV.

This clonotype was seen more than once but under ten times. The V and J genes are TRBV10-3 and TRBJ1-2; no clear D gene. This CDR3 has 12 residues. Between the trimmed V and J ends, which lost 2 bases and 5 bases, there was a span of 6 bases. In germline, CDR1 is ENHRY, CDR2 SYGVKD. The CDR3 coding sequence is TGTGCCATCAGTGAGCAAGAATATGGCTACACCTTC. Translated: CAISEQEYGYTF.

This clonotype was detected many times. This chain connects TRBV7-2 to TRBJ2-1; D not certain. Trimming stripped 4 bases from V and 4 bases from J, with 11 bases between. This CDR3 is 14 amino acids long. CDR1 SGHTA and CDR2 FQGNSA come from the germline V gene. Here the CDR3 reads CASSYRQGYNEQFF. The CDR3 DNA sequence: TGTGCCAGCAGCTACAGACAAGGTTACAATGAGCAGTTCTTC.

The rearrangement links TRBV28 to TRBJ2-7, with 7 bases identical to TRBD2. The V and J ends lost 4 bases and 0 bases, in that order; junction bases with no gene match: 12. Germline V gene data show CDR1 as MDHEN and CDR2 as SYDVKM. The CDR3 runs to 17 residues. CDR3 nucleotides: TGTGCCAGCAGTTCCCACCTTGCAGGCGGGAGCTCCTACGAGCAGTACTTC. Translating gives CASSSHLAGGSSYEQYF.

A few counts support this clonotype. The gene calls are TRBV12-3 or TRBV12-4 and TRBJ1-1; D might be TRBD1 (5 bases). V dropped 3 bases and J dropped 7 bases, with 6 bases sitting between them. The CDR3 loop spans 11 amino acids. The CDR3 region has the DNA TGTGCCAGCAGTTTTACAGGTGAAGCTTTCTTT. Protein: CASSFTGEAFF.

The table lists this clonotype with a count of one. The chain has TRBV20-1 and TRBJ2-7; D possibly matches TRBD1 or TRBD2 (5 bases each). The length of the CDR3 is 13 residues. V lost 1 base to trimming and J lost 2 bases, with 9 bases between them. Germline V lookup: CDR1 DFQATT, CDR2 SNEGSKA (reference sequence). CDR3: CSARGDGAYEQYF. In nucleotides, the CDR3 is TGCAGTGCTAGAGGGGACGGAGCCTACGAGCAGTACTTC.

V usage is TRBV2 and J usage is TRBJ2-3; 12 bases map to TRBD2. Germline CDR1 is SNHLY and CDR2 is FYNNEI. V was clipped by 3 bases and J by 4 bases; unmatched bases: 2. The CDR3 runs 15 residues. The CDR3 sequence is CASSDTSGRSDTQYF. Written as DNA, the CDR3 is TGTGCCAGCAGTGATACTAGCGGGAGGTCAGATACGCAGTATTTT.

The sample holds many counts of this clonotype. This chain uses TRBV27 with TRBJ2-3; no clear D. V was pared by 5 bases and J by 2 bases, with 11 bases between. Germline V gene data show CDR1 as MNHEY and CDR2 as SMNVEV (reference sequence). The CDR3 is 14 residues long. CDR3 sequence (DNA): TGTGCCAGCAGTGGCGGATCCTACACAGATACGCAGTATTTT. Protein: CASSGGSYTDTQYF.

Comments on this clonotype: A read error may account for a junction end that differs from germline. The chain employs TRBV9 and TRBJ1-1; 7 nucleotides line up with TRBD1. CDR3 length: 13 amino acids. Germline CDR1 and CDR2: SGDLS and YYNGEE. The CDR3, as DNA: TGTGCCAGCAGCCAAGACGGGACAGCTGATGCTTTCTTT. Amino acids: CASSQDGTADAFF.

V gene TRBV7-9 combines with J gene TRBJ1-1; possible D gene TRBD1, 5 bases. Trimming stripped 1 base from V and 0 bases from J, with 15 bases between. CDR3 length: 17 residues. The germline gives CDR1 SEHNR, CDR2 FQNEAQ (reference sequence). CDR3 residues: CASSLGVREFMNTEAFF. CDR3 nucleotides: TGTGCCAGCAGCTTAGGTGTCAGGGAGTTCATGAACACTGAAGCTTTCTTT.

The V and J genes are TRBV7-9 and TRBJ2-6, with D perhaps TRBD1 (6 bases). Germline CDR1 and CDR2: SEHNR and FQNEAQ (reference sequence). Trimming cost V 5 bases and J 2 bases, with 16 bases left between them. The CDR3 runs 17 residues. This CDR3 is CASSGRGLLAGANVLTF. CDR3 coding DNA: TGTGCCAGCAGCGGCAGGGGCTTATTGGCTGGGGCCAACGTCCTGACTTTC.

This clonotype was counted only a few times. V usage is TRBV12-3 or TRBV12-4 and J usage is TRBJ1-3; D remains ambiguous. The V end was cut by 8 bases, the J end by 4 bases, with 9 bases between. This CDR3 comprises 12 residues. CDR3 DNA sequence: TGTGCCAGCGGCCCCCTAGGAAACACCATATATTTT. This encodes CASGPLGNTIYF.

This clonotype appeared many times. This chain connects TRBV12-3 or TRBV12-4 to TRBJ1-1; the D is unclear. Trimming cost V 6 bases and J 6 bases, with 17 bases left between them. CDR3 length: 14 residues. The CDR3 DNA is TGTGCCAGCAGAAAGAATTGGGGTGTAGCTGAAGCTTTCTTT. It specifies CASRKNWGVAEAFF.

The sample holds a few counts of this clonotype. The J gene is TRBJ2-3, the V gene TRBV21-1; TRBD2, the D gene given by the table, was not confirmed from the DNA. TRBV21-1 is a pseudogene segment. The CDR3 has 17 amino acids. DNA of the CDR3: TGTGCCAGCAGCACAGCCGGGACTAGCGGGATTACAGATACGCAGTATTTT. It yields the protein CASSTAGTSGITDTQYF.

This clonotype was observed at least ten times. This chain connects TRBV7-2 to TRBJ1-1; D may be TRBD1 (5 bases). Germline CDR1 SGHTA, CDR2 FQGNSA. V lost 5 bases to trimming and J lost 4 bases, with 14 bases between them. This CDR3 has 14 amino acids. CDR3 sequence reads: CASSQGMRATEAFF. In DNA form, the CDR3 reads TGTGCCAGCAGCCAGGGTATGAGGGCCACTGAAGCTTTCTTT.

This clonotype was detected only a few times. The rearrangement links TRBV24-1 to TRBJ1-3; D remains unclear. The CDR3 totals 16 residues. The ends were cut back, 1 base at V and 0 bases at J, with 9 bases in the middle. Germline V lookup: CDR1 KGHDR, CDR2 SFDVKD. The CDR3 loop reads CATSDFGRFSGNTIYF. CDR3 DNA: TGTGCCACCAGTGATTTTGGCAGATTCTCTGGAAACACCATATATTTT.

This chain connects TRBV3-1 to TRBJ1-2, with D uncertain. Trimming left V 2 bases short and J 4 bases short, with 8 bases between. Germline V CDR1 and CDR2: LGHDT, YNNKEL (reference sequence). The CDR3 runs 13 residues. The CDR3 coding sequence is TGTGCCAGCAGCCAAAATGGTGGCTATGGCTACACCTTC. This gives the protein CASSQNGGYGYTF.

The V call is TRBV25-1, the J call TRBJ1-2; weak D call: TRBD1 (5 bases). Trimming removed 3 bases at V and 4 bases at J, with 9 bases between. Germline V gives CDR1 MGHDK, CDR2 SYGVNS. CDR3 length equals 13 residues. The CDR3 loop reads CASSDRDLYGYTF. The CDR3, as DNA: TGTGCCAGCAGTGATCGGGACCTCTATGGCTACACCTTC.

The table lists this clonotype with many counts. The chain uses TRBV5-1 and TRBJ2-1; 9 positions match TRBD2. The length of the CDR3 is 15 residues. Germline values: CDR1 SGHRS, CDR2 YFSETQ. The V and J ends lost 1 base and 9 bases, in that order; junction bases with no gene match: 8. The CDR3 DNA reads TGCGCCAGCAGCTTGTTAGCGGGGGCTTTAGGTGAGCAGTTCTTC. Amino acids: CASSLLAGALGEQFF.

The chain joins TRBV27 to TRBJ2-7; TRBD2 is a possible D gene (6 bases). The CDR3 is made up of 16 amino acids. The V and J ends lost 5 bases and 3 bases respectively, with 20 bases between them. Germline loops: CDR1 MNHEY, CDR2 SMNVEV (reference sequence). The CDR3 region has the DNA TGTGCCAGCAGTCCAATCTTGGGCGGGGTGGGCTACGAGCAGTACTTC. Protein product: CASSPILGGVGYEQYF.

J is TRBJ2-5 and V is TRBV14; D is unclear. Germline-derived CDR1 and CDR2 are SGHDN and FVKESK. The CDR3 has 12 amino acids. Deletions cut 2 bases from V and 4 bases from J, with 5 bases between. This CDR3 is CASSQQRETQYF. The CDR3 coding sequence is TGTGCCAGCAGCCAACAGAGAGAGACCCAGTACTTC.

This clonotype was detected ten times or more. The chain is built from TRBV20-1 and TRBJ2-2; TRBD1 matches at 9 bases. In germline, CDR1 is DFQATT, CDR2 SNEGSKA (reference sequence). CDR3 size: 13 residues. V gave up 5 bases and J gave up 4 bases; unmatched junction bases: 2. The CDR3 reads CSAADRGTGELFF. CDR3 bases: TGCAGTGCTGCGGACAGGGGCACCGGGGAGCTGTTTTTT.

CDR3 residues: CASSSGGQYQETQYF. As DNA, the CDR3 is TGTGCCAGCAGCTCCGGGGGGCAGTACCAAGAGACCCAGTACTTC. The V call is TRBV11-2, the J call TRBJ2-5, with D perhaps TRBD2 (7 bases). V lost 4 bases and J 0 bases, leaving 12 bases between the germline ends. The CDR3 is 15 amino acids. Germline loops: CDR1 SGHAT, CDR2 FQNNGV.

In its sample, this clonotype was seen a few times. The chain links TRBV11-2 to TRBJ2-5, with D uncertain. The V end lost 5 bases, the J end lost 1 base, and 8 bases lay between the germline ends. Germline loops: CDR1 SGHAT, CDR2 FQNNGV. The length of the CDR3 is 13 residues. The CDR3 DNA sequence: TGTGCCAGCAGCCCCAATGTCCAAGAGACCCAGTACTTC. It is translated as CASSPNVQETQYF.

This clonotype was recorded many times. The CDR3 protein is CASSAQGASFYGYTF. CDR3 coding DNA: TGTGCCAGCAGCGCACAGGGGGCCTCCTTCTATGGCTACACCTTC. The chain employs TRBV7-2 and TRBJ1-2; 9 bases are shared with TRBD1. With 5 bases clipped from V and 4 bases from J, the junction kept 8 bases outside the gene matches. CDR1 SGHTA and CDR2 FQGNSA come from the germline V gene. The CDR3 covers 15 residues.